The 2 T cell receptor beta chains presented below share a single source sample, sequenced in a study of blood T cells in healthy people across ages. For the second PCR, which ran for about 6 to 11 cycles, a sample-barcoded 5' primer and a J-beta primer mix were used. TCRdb re-derived calls from the 5' RACE reads in MiXCR, one entry per CDR3 protein. The repertoire holds roughly 680,000 distinct CDR3 sequences, with over 45% as singletons. Sequenced material: blood. All receptors derive from a woman aged 60-75 years in good health.

This chain connects TRBV29-1 to TRBJ2-6, with no clear D. The V and J ends lost 4 bases and 0 bases respectively, with 7 bases between them. This CDR3 spans 14 amino acids. Germline values: CDR1 SQVTM, CDR2 ANQGSEA. CDR3 loop: CSVGCGSGANVLTF. In DNA, the CDR3 is TGCAGCGTTGGTTGCGGCTCTGGGGCCAACGTCCTGACTTTC. The complete variable domain, with remaining parts taken from reference TRBV29-1 and TRBJ2-6, reads SAVISQKPSRDICQRGTSLTIQCQVDSQVTMMFWYRQQPGQSLTLIATANQGSEATYESGFVIDKFPISRPNLTFSTLTVSNMSPEDSSIYLCSVGCGSGANVLTFGAGSRLTVL.

The gene calls are TRBV4-1 and TRBJ1-4; TRBD1 matches at 11 bases. Unmatched junction bases numbered 15, after V lost 4 bases and J lost 8 bases. Germline CDR1 MGHRA, CDR2 YSYEKL. CDR3 length: 18 residues. CDR3 loop: CASSRTRTGGATREKLFF. In DNA, the CDR3 is TGCGCCAGCAGCCGAACTCGGACAGGGGGCGCGACAAGGGAAAAACTGTTTTTT.